This passage covers 18 T cell receptor beta chains from one sample sequenced in a study of cytomegalovirus exposure and HLA in healthy donors. The study ran its PCR with 60 Vbeta and 13 Jbeta primers. Clones were sequenced by immunoSEQ multiplex PCR, and TCRdb holds only the in-frame ones, with some missing. This sample has under 55,000 clones, with around 72% found just once. Material: PBMCs. The receptors shown here come from a man between 18 and 35 years old in good health and CMV-seronegative.

V and J are TRBV11-3 and TRBJ1-5; TRBD1 matches at 7 bases. V trimming: 0 bases; J trimming: 6 bases; junction bases outside the gene matches: 8. From germline, CDR1 is SGHNT and CDR2 YENEEA. This CDR3 has 16 residues. CDR3 DNA: TGTGCCAGCAGCTTAGACCAAGACAGGGTGGGTCAGCCCCAGCATTTT. It yields the protein CASSLDQDRVGQPQHF.

The CDR3 region has the DNA TGTGCCAGCAGCCCACTAGCGGGAGGTGAGACCCAGTACTTC. It translates to CASSPLAGGETQYF. The chain carries TRBV9 and TRBJ2-5; 12 bases agree with TRBD2. Germline loops: CDR1 SGDLS, CDR2 YYNGEE. The CDR3 totals 14 residues. V shed 4 bases, J shed 5 bases, and the junction held 3 bases outside the gene matches.

The chain couples TRBV28 to TRBJ1-1; no clear D gene. Germline-derived CDR1 and CDR2 are MDHEN and SYDVKM. The V and J ends lost 4 bases and 0 bases respectively, with 12 bases between them. This CDR3 region has 15 residues. The DNA for the CDR3 is TGTGCCAGCAGTTCGCGACGGGTCATGAACACTGAAGCTTTCTTT. Translation gives CASSSRRVMNTEAFF.

The V and J genes are TRBV5-1 and TRBJ2-1, with TRBD2 matching over 7 bases. The CDR3 sequence is 14 residues long. The V and J ends lost 6 bases and 7 bases, in that order; junction bases with no gene match: 10. Germline V gives CDR1 SGHRS, CDR2 YFSETQ. CDR3 protein: CASNPGGFGNEQFF. CDR3 nucleotide sequence: TGCGCCAGCAACCCGGGAGGTTTTGGTAATGAGCAGTTCTTC.

This clone was observed once. The V gene is TRBV5-6, the J gene TRBJ2-2, with D possibly being TRBD2 (5 bases). CDR1 is SGHDT and CDR2 is YYEEEE in the germline V gene. This CDR3 comprises 16 residues. V lost 1 base and J 0 bases, leaving 10 bases between the germline ends. The CDR3 spells CASSLPSRANTGELFF. In nucleotides, the CDR3 is TGTGCCAGCAGCTTGCCTAGCAGAGCGAACACCGGGGAGCTGTTTTTT.

This rearrangement joins TRBV5-1 to TRBJ2-5; 10 bases match TRBD1. V was pared by 0 bases and J by 5 bases, with 4 bases of the junction left unmatched. This CDR3 is built from 15 residues. CDR1 is SGHRS, CDR2 YFSETQ, per germline. CDR3 nucleotides: TGCGCCAGCAGCTTGGATGGGACAGGGGTTGAGACCCAGTACTTC. Translated: CASSLDGTGVETQYF.

The rearrangement joins TRBV7-2 to TRBJ2-3; D might be TRBD1 (5 bases). Germline V lookup: CDR1 SGHTA, CDR2 FQGNSA. Trimming removed 3 bases at V and 5 bases at J, with 18 bases between. CDR3 length: 16 amino acids. CDR3 protein: CASSFLPDSNKDTQYF. The CDR3 bases are TGTGCCAGCAGCTTTCTTCCCGACAGCAACAAAGATACGCAGTATTTT.

The gene calls are TRBV6-6 and TRBJ2-7, with TRBD2 matching 12 bases. CDR3 length: 15 amino acids. Germline CDR1 and CDR2: MNHNY and SVGAGI (reference sequence). Germline trimming cut 6 bases from V and 2 bases from J; bases unmatched to any gene: 5. This chain's CDR3 is CASRSGLAGTYEQYF. Here the CDR3 DNA reads TGTGCCAGCAGGTCGGGACTAGCGGGTACCTACGAGCAGTACTTC.

The chain has TRBV25-1 and TRBJ2-2; possible D gene TRBD1, 5 bases. This CDR3 has 15 amino acids. Per the germline V gene, CDR1 is MGHDK and CDR2 is SYGVNS. V was pared by 1 base and J by 4 bases, with 10 bases between. The CDR3 DNA reads TGTGCCAGCAGTGAATTATCAGGGATCACCGGGGAGCTGTTTTTT. Protein sequence: CASSELSGITGELFF. The variable domain in full, completed from reference TRBV25-1 and TRBJ2-2, reads EADIYQTPRYLVIGTGKKITLECSQTMGHDKMYWYQQDPGMELHLIHYSYGVNSTEKGDLSSESTVSRIRTEHFPLTLESARPSHTSQYLCASSELSGITGELFFGEGSRLTVL.

This rearrangement joins TRBV25-1 to TRBJ1-5; D not resolved. Trimming stripped 5 bases from V and 4 bases from J, with 6 bases between. Looked up from germline, CDR1 is MGHDK and CDR2 is SYGVNS. This CDR3 region has 12 residues. For the CDR3, the DNA is TGTGCCAGCAGTTCGGGGAATCAGCCCCAGCATTTT. Translating it yields CASSSGNQPQHF. Supplemented by reference TRBV25-1 and TRBJ1-5, the full variable domain reads EADIYQTPRYLVIGTGKKITLECSQTMGHDKMYWYQQDPGMELHLIHYSYGVNSTEKGDLSSESTVSRIRTEHFPLTLESARPSHTSQYLCASSSGNQPQHFGDGTRLSIL.

V is TRBV6-5 and J is TRBJ2-7; possibly TRBD2 for D (6 bases). CDR1 and CDR2 from the germline V gene are MNHEY and SVGAGI. V lost 2 bases, J lost 12 bases, and 17 bases lay in between. This CDR3 comprises 13 residues. The CDR3 sequence is CASSYAGFSSLYF. CDR3 nucleotides: TGTGCCAGCAGTTACGCGGGGTTTTCTAGCCTGTACTTC.

The chain joins TRBV10-3 to TRBJ1-2; 7 bases agree with TRBD1. This CDR3 is built from 14 residues. After removal of 2 bases from V and 0 bases from J, the junction contained 0 bases not matched to a gene. Per germline, CDR1 ENHRY and CDR2 SYGVKD. In DNA form, the CDR3 reads TGTGCCATCAGTGAGGGGACAGCTAACTATGGCTACACCTTC. It specifies CAISEGTANYGYTF.

The rearrangement links TRBV5-6 to TRBJ2-7; the D gene is possibly TRBD2 (5 bases). Germline CDR1 is SGHDT and CDR2 is YYEEEE. This CDR3 is 13 amino acids long. The V end was cut by 3 bases, the J end by 3 bases, with 10 bases between. The CDR3 here is CASSSTIFYEQYF. As DNA, the CDR3 is TGTGCCAGCAGCTCGACTATCTTCTACGAGCAGTACTTC.

The chain joins TRBV6-5 to TRBJ2-1, with 8 bases that match TRBD1. The CDR3 is 15 residues long. The junction had 2 bases not matched to a gene; V was cut back by 2 bases and J by 2 bases. Germline CDR1 is MNHEY and CDR2 is SVGAGI. Written as DNA, the CDR3 is TGTGCCAGCAGTTACACGGACAGGGCCTACAATGAGCAGTTCTTC. This sequence encodes CASSYTDRAYNEQFF.

There are a few counts of this clone. The chain joins TRBV4-2 to TRBJ2-1; D gene ambiguous. This CDR3 contains 15 residues. CDR1 is LGHNA, CDR2 YNFKEQ, per germline. The V and J ends lost 0 bases and 3 bases respectively, with 9 bases between them. CDR3 coding DNA: TGTGCCAGCAGCCAAGATACTCGCTACTACAATGAGCAGTTCTTC. Translation gives CASSQDTRYYNEQFF.

The rearrangement links TRBV7-6 to TRBJ2-7; TRBD2 matches at 7 bases. The CDR3 runs to 18 residues. Germline CDR1 is SGHVS and CDR2 is FNYEAQ. After removal of 5 bases from V and 2 bases from J, the junction contained 18 bases not matched to a gene. CDR3 sequence reads: CASSIYRDYQSSPYEQYF. The CDR3 DNA reads as TGTGCCAGCAGCATCTACCGGGACTATCAAAGCAGCCCCTACGAGCAGTACTTC.

This clone was detected a few times. This chain connects TRBV25-1 to TRBJ2-1; TRBD2 matches 12 bases. The CDR3 consists of 14 residues. The V gene end was trimmed by 8 bases and the J gene end by 8 bases; junction bases not matched to a gene: 7. Germline CDR1 is MGHDK and CDR2 is SYGVNS. DNA for the CDR3: TGTGCCAGCGGGCTAGCGGGAGGGTCCCATGAGCAGTTCTTC. This sequence encodes CASGLAGGSHEQFF.

The chain is built from TRBV5-1 and TRBJ2-2; 9 bases line up with TRBD1. Germline CDR1 is SGHRS and CDR2 is YFSETQ. After removal of 1 base from V and 4 bases from J, the junction contained 5 bases not matched to a gene. The CDR3 is 16 amino acids. The CDR3: CASSLKGQGSTGELFF. As DNA, the CDR3 is TGCGCCAGCAGCTTGAAGGGACAGGGAAGCACCGGGGAGCTGTTTTTT.